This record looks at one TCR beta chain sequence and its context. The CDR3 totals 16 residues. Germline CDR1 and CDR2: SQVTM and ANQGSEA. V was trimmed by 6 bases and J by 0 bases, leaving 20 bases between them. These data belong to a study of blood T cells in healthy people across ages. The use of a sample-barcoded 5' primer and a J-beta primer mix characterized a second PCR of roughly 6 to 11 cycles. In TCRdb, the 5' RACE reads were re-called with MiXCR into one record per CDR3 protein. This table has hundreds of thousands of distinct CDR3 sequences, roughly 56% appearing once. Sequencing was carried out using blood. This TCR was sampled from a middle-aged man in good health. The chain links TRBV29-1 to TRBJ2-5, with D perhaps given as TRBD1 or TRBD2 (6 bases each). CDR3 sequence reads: CSVGKGGTRHQETQYF. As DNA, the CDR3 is TGCAGCGTAGGGAAGGGCGGGACAAGGCACCAAGAGACCCAGTACTTC.